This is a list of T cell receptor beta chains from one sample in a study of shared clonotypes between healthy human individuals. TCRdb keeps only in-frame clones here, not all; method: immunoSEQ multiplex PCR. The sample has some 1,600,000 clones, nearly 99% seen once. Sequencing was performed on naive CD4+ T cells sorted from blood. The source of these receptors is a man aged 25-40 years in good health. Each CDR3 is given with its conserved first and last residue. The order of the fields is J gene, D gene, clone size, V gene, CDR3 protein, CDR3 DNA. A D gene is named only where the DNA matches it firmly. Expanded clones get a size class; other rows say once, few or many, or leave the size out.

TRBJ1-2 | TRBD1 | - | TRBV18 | CASTQGDGYTF | TGTGCCAGCACACAGGGGGATGGCTACACCTTC
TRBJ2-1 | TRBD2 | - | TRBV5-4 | CASQLAGGDEQFF | TGTGCCAGCCAACTAGCGGGAGGCGATGAGCAGTTCTTC
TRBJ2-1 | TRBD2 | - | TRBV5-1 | CASSGLAGGLSYNEQFF | TGCGCCAGCAGCGGGCTAGCGGGAGGTTTATCCTACAATGAGCAGTTCTTC
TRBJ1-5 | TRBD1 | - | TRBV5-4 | CASSRTGGRNQPQHF | TGTGCCAGCTCTCGGACAGGGGGTAGAAATCAGCCCCAGCATTTT
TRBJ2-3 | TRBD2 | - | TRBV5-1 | CASSAMGGSRTDTQYF | TGCGCCAGCAGCGCTATGGGGGGGTCCCGCACAGATACGCAGTATTTT
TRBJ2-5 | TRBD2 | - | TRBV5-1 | CASSPVSGSGETQYF | TGCGCCAGCAGCCCCGTTAGCGGGAGCGGGGAGACCCAGTACTTC
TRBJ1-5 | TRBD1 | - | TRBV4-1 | CASSHQGTGLNQPQHF | TGCGCCAGCAGCCATCAGGGGACAGGGTTGAATCAGCCCCAGCATTTT
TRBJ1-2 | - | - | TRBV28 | CASSYGGASYGYTF | TGTGCCAGCAGCTATGGAGGGGCTAGCTATGGCTACACCTTC
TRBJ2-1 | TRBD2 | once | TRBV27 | CASSLAGVGEQFF | TGTGCCAGCAGTTTAGCGGGAGTTGGTGAGCAGTTCTTC
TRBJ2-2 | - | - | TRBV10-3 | CAISEGPHGSMTGELFF | TGTGCCATCAGTGAGGGTCCCCACGGGTCGATGACCGGGGAGCTGTTTTTT
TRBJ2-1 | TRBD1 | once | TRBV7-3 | CASSPRTGGDNEQFF | TGTGCCAGCAGCCCCCGGACAGGGGGGGACAATGAGCAGTTCTTC
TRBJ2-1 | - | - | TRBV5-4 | CQYVEQFF | TGTCAGTACGTTGAGCAGTTCTTC
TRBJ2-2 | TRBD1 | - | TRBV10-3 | CAIREGQGNTGELFF | TGTGCCATCAGGGAGGGACAGGGAAACACCGGGGAGCTGTTTTTT
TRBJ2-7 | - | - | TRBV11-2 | CASRRAGTYEQYF | TGTGCCAGCAGACGAGCGGGCACCTACGAGCAGTACTTC
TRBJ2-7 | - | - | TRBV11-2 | CASSPTRDRSYEQYF | TGTGCCAGCAGCCCCACCAGGGATCGGTCCTACGAGCAGTACTTC
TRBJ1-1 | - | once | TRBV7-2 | CASSLEVGRLNTEAFF | TGTGCCAGCAGCTTAGAGGTAGGGCGGTTGAACACTGAAGCTTTCTTT
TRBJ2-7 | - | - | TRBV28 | CASKQRLYEQYF | TGTGCCAGCAAACAGAGACTCTACGAGCAGTACTTC
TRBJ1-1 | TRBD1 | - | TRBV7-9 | CASTRQGSPLSTEAFF | TGTGCCAGCACACGACAGGGGTCCCCACTTTCCACTGAAGCTTTCTTT
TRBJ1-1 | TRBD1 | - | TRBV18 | CASSPLGTGQTRDTEAFF | TGTGCCAGCTCACCGCTCGGGACAGGTCAAACCCGGGACACTGAAGCTTTCTTT
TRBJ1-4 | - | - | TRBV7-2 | CASSPTGATNEKLFF | TGTGCCAGCAGCCCCACAGGTGCAACTAATGAAAAACTGTTTTTT
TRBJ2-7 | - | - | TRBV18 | CASSVGGNYEQYF | TGTGCCAGCTCTGTAGGGGGTAACTACGAGCAGTACTTC
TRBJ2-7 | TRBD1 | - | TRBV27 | CASSRLGQAPYEQYF | TGTGCCAGCAGTAGGCTCGGACAGGCCCCCTACGAGCAGTACTTC
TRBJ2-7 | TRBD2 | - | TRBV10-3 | CATRLAGDEQYF | TGTGCCACCAGACTAGCGGGAGACGAGCAGTACTTC
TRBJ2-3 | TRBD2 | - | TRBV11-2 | CASSLRRLAGVTDTQYF | TGTGCCAGCAGCTTACGCCGACTAGCGGGGGTCACAGATACGCAGTATTTT
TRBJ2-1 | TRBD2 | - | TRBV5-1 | CASSFGTSGAYEQFF | TGCGCCAGCAGCTTTGGGACTAGCGGGGCTTATGAGCAGTTCTTC
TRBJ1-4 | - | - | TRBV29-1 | CSVVMEPTNEKLFF | TGCAGCGTTGTAATGGAGCCCACTAATGAAAAACTGTTTTTT
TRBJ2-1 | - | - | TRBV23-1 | CASSQLRQSMIEDNEQFF | TGCGCCAGCAGTCAATTACGTCAGAGCATGATCGAGGACAATGAGCAGTTCTTC
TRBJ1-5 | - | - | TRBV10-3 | CAISEEQGIQPQHF | TGTGCCATCAGTGAGGAACAGGGAATTCAGCCCCAGCATTTT
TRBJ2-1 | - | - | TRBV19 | CASSTPLGGGSYNEQFF | TGTGCCAGTAGTACCCCCCTCGGGGGAGGATCCTACAATGAGCAGTTCTTC
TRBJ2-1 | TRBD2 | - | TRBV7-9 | CASNQSGRDRYEQFF | TGTGCCAGCAATCAAAGCGGGAGGGATAGGTATGAGCAGTTCTTC
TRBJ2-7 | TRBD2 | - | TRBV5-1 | CASSWGLAGVGTYEQYF | TGCGCCAGCAGCTGGGGACTAGCGGGAGTGGGGACCTACGAGCAGTACTTC
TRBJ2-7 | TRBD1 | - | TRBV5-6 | CASSLTGGEQYF | TGTGCCAGCAGCCTCACAGGGGGCGAGCAGTACTTC
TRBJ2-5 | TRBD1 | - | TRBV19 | CASSATGTGRWETQYF | TGTGCCAGTAGTGCCACCGGGACAGGGAGGTGGGAGACCCAGTACTTC
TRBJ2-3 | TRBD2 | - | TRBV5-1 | CASSLAASGRADTQYF | TGCGCCAGCAGCTTGGCCGCTAGCGGGAGGGCAGATACGCAGTATTTT
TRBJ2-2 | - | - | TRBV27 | CASTHGFGELFF | TGTGCCAGCACCCACGGATTCGGGGAGCTGTTTTTT
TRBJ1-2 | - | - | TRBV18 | CASSPGGWDDYGYTF | TGTGCCAGCTCTCCGGGTGGCTGGGACGACTATGGCTACACCTTC
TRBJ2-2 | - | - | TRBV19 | CASSPLRTENTGELFF | TGTGCCAGTAGTCCCCTCCGGACAGAAAACACCGGGGAGCTGTTTTTT
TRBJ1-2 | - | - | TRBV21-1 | CASSKLVRRYGYTF | TGTGCCAGCAGCAAATTAGTTCGCCGGTATGGCTACACCTTC
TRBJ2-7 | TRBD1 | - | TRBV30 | CAWTGQGYYEQYF | TGTGCCTGGACCGGACAGGGGTATTACGAGCAGTACTTC